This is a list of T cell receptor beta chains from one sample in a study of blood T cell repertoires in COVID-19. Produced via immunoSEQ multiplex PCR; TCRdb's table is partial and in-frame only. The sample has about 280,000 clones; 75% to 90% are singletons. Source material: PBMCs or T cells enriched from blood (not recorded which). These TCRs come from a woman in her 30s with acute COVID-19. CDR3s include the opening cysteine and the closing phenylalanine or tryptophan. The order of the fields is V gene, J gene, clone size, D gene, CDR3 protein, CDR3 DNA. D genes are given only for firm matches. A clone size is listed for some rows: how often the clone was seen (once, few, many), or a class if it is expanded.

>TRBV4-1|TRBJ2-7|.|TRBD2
CASSRLAGPYEQYF
TGCGCCAGCAGCCGACTAGCGGGACCCTACGAGCAGTACTTC
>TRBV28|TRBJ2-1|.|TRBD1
CASSYPGTGSLDEQFF
TGTGCCAGCAGTTACCCCGGGACAGGTAGTCTCGATGAGCAGTTCTTC
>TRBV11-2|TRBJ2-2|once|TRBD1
CASSLNQGATGELFF
TGTGCCAGCAGCTTAAACCAGGGGGCCACCGGGGAGCTGTTTTTT
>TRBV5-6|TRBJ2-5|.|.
CASSRQETQYF
TGTGCCAGCAGCCGTCAAGAGACCCAGTACTTC
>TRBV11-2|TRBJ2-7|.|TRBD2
CASSSGGTSGEQYF
TGTGCCAGCAGCTCCGGAGGGACTAGCGGAGAGCAGTACTTC
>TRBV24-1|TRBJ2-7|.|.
CATSDFNEQYF
TGTGCCACCAGTGATTTTAACGAGCAGTACTTC
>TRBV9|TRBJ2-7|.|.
CASSVAPSYEQYF
TGTGCCAGCAGCGTAGCCCCGTCCTACGAGCAGTACTTC
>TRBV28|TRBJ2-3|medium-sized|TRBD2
CASSFSGTSRGRYF
TGTGCCAGCAGTTTTTCGGGGACTAGCAGGGGGAGGTATTTT
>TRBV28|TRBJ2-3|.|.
CASKLSTDTQYF
TGTGCCAGCAAACTAAGCACAGATACGCAGTATTTT
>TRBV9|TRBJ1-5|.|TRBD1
CASSATGGDQPQHF
TGTGCCAGCAGCGCGACAGGGGGGGATCAGCCCCAGCATTTT
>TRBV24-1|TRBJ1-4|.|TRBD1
CATSDARDSTNEKLFF
TGTGCCACCAGTGATGCCCGGGACAGTACTAATGAAAAACTGTTTTTT
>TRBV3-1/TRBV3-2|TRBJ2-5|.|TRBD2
CASSQGPGLAGGPGETQYF
TGTGCCAGCAGCCAGGGCCCGGGACTAGCGGGAGGGCCGGGGGAGACCCAGTACTTC
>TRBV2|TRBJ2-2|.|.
CASLTNTGELFF
TGTGCCAGCTTGACTAACACCGGGGAGCTGTTTTTT
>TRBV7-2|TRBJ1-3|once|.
CASTPLTQGNTIYF
TGTGCCAGCACCCCCCTAACGCAAGGAAACACCATATATTTT
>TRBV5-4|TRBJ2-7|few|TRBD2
CASSLPGLLYEQYF
TGTGCCAGCAGCTTGCCGGGACTACTCTACGAGCAGTACTTC
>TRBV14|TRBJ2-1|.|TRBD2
CASSQALAGGLNEQFF
TGTGCCAGCAGCCAAGCTCTAGCGGGAGGGTTGAATGAGCAGTTCTTC
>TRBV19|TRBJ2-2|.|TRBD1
CASGEGAQTGELFF
TGTGCCAGTGGAGAGGGGGCTCAAACCGGGGAGCTGTTTTTT
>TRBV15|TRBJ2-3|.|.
CATSRDLGADTQYF
TGTGCCACCAGCAGAGATCTGGGAGCAGATACGCAGTATTTT
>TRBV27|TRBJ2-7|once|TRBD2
CASSLGLATYEQYF
TGTGCCAGCAGTCTGGGACTAGCGACCTACGAGCAGTACTTC
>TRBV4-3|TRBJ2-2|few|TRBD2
CASSGAGGATGELFF
TGCGCCAGCAGCGGGGCCGGGGGGGCCACCGGGGAGCTGTTTTTT
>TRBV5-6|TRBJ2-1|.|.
CASSFSRGNEQFF
TGTGCCAGCAGCTTTAGCCGGGGCAATGAGCAGTTCTTC
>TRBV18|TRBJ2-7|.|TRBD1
CASSPQDRGYEQYF
TGTGCCAGCTCACCCCAGGACAGGGGATACGAGCAGTACTTC
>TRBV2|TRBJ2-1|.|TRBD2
CASSGLANEQFF
TGTGCCAGCAGTGGACTAGCAAATGAGCAGTTCTTC
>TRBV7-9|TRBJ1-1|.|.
CASSFYGANTEAFF
TGTGCCAGCAGCTTCTACGGAGCCAACACTGAAGCTTTCTTT
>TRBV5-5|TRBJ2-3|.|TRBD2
CASSSSGRVPVTDTQYF
TGTGCCAGCAGCTCTAGCGGGAGGGTTCCGGTCACAGATACGCAGTATTTT
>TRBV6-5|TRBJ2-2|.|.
CASRPTRVTGELFF
TGTGCCAGCAGACCAACGAGGGTAACCGGGGAGCTGTTTTTT
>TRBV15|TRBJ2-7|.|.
CATSRAGGPYEQYF
TGTGCCACCAGCAGAGCCGGGGGGCCCTACGAGCAGTACTTC
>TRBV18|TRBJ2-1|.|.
CASSPRGLTGNDEQFF
TGTGCCAGCTCACCACGAGGCCTCACCGGCAATGATGAGCAGTTCTTC
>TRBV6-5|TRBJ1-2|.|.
CASTVRVGEDGYTF
TGTGCCAGCACGGTTAGGGTGGGGGAGGACGGCTACACCTTC
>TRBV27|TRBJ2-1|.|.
CASCSNARAGFGYNEQFF
TGTGCCAGCTGTAGTAATGCGCGGGCAGGCTTTGGGTACAATGAGCAGTTCTTC
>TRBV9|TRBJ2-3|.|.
CASSAGTSTDTQYF
TGTGCCAGCAGCGCCGGGACTAGCACAGATACGCAGTATTTT
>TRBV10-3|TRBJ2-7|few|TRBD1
CAISDPRQGRLAMSSYEQYF
TGTGCCATCAGTGATCCGAGACAGGGGCGGCTAGCGATGAGCTCCTACGAGCAGTACTTC
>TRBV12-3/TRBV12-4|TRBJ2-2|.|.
CASSGLNTGELFF
TGTGCCAGCAGTGGACTGAACACCGGGGAGCTGTTTTTT
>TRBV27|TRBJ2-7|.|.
CASSFSSSYEQYF
TGTGCCAGCAGTTTTTCTAGCTCCTACGAGCAGTACTTC
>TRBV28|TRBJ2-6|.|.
CASSQGSGANVLTF
TGTGCCAGCAGCCAGGGCTCTGGGGCCAACGTCCTGACTTTC
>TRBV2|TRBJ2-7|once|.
CASRTQSGEQYF
TGTGCCAGTCGAACACAGTCGGGAGAGCAGTACTTC
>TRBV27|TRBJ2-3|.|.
CASSSGVDADTQYF
TGTGCCAGCAGTAGCGGAGTCGACGCAGATACGCAGTATTTT
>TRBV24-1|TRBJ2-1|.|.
CATSDLRLFNEQFF
TGTGCCACCAGTGATTTGCGACTCTTCAATGAGCAGTTCTTC
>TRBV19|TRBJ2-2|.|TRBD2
CASTELAGQTGELFF
TGTGCCAGTACCGAACTAGCGGGACAGACCGGGGAGCTGTTTTTT
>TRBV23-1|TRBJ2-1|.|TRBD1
CASSPYRGLGEQFF
TGCGCCAGCAGTCCTTACAGGGGTCTTGGTGAGCAGTTCTTC
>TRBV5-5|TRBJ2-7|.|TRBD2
CARVAGCEQYF
TGTGCCAGGGTAGCGGGGTGCGAGCAGTACTTC
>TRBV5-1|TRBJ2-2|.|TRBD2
CASSPGLAGNTGELFF
TGCGCCAGCAGCCCGGGACTAGCGGGGAACACCGGGGAGCTGTTTTTT
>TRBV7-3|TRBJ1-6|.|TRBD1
CASSLMGQGNSPLHF
TGTGCCAGCAGCTTAATGGGACAGGGTAATTCACCCCTCCACTTT
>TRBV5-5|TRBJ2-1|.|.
CASSLAGILYNEQFF
TGTGCCAGCAGCTTGGCGGGAATTCTTTACAATGAGCAGTTCTTC
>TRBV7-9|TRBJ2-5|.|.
CASSFLRETQYF
TGTGCCAGCAGCTTTCTCCGGGAGACCCAGTACTTC
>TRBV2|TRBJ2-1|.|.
CASTVQESSYNEQFF
TGTGCCAGCACCGTACAGGAGTCCTCCTACAATGAGCAGTTCTTC
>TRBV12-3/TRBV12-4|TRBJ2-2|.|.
CASSSGGGELFF
TGTGCCAGCAGTTCCGGGGGTGGCGAGCTGTTTTTT
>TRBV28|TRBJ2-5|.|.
CASSLFIDRLQETQYF
TGTGCCAGCAGTTTGTTTATCGACAGACTCCAAGAGACCCAGTACTTC
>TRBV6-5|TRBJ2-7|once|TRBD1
CASTDRGQSSYEQYF
TGTGCCAGCACCGACAGGGGCCAGAGCTCCTACGAGCAGTACTTC
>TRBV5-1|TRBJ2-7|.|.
CASSLPGAYYEQYF
TGCGCCAGCAGCCTCCCGGGAGCCTACTACGAGCAGTACTTC
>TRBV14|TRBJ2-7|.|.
CASSQDSGQYF
TGTGCCAGCAGCCAAGATTCGGGGCAGTACTTC
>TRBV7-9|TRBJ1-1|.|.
CASSLPGKAFF
TGTGCCAGCAGCTTACCAGGGAAAGCTTTCTTT
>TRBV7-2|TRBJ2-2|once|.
CASSLDGAGFTGELFF
TGTGCCAGCAGCTTAGATGGGGCGGGGTTCACCGGGGAGCTGTTTTTT
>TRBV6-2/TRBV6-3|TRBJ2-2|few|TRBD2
CASSYSTRGRTGLADTGELFF
TGTGCCAGCAGTTACTCGACGAGGGGAAGAACAGGACTAGCGGACACCGGGGAGCTGTTTTTT
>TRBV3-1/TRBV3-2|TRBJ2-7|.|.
CASSQGGGTPYEQYF
TGTGCCAGCAGCCAAGGTGGCGGTACCCCCTACGAGCAGTACTTC
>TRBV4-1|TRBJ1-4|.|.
CASSQFRGFITNEKLFF
TGCGCCAGCAGCCAATTTCGAGGGTTTATAACTAATGAAAAACTGTTTTTT